The clone carrying this TCR beta chain has ten or more counts. Germline V gene sequence: CDR1 MNHEY, CDR2 SVGEGT. Between the trimmed V and J ends, which lost 2 bases and 4 bases, there was a span of 15 bases. The CDR3 spans 16 residues. The record originates from a study of neurological immune-mediated disorders. TCRdb re-analysed the 5' RACE reads in MiXCR, keeping a single row per CDR3 protein. This table holds some 38,000 distinct CDR3 sequences, 11% to 15% found once. This receptor was obtained from a woman aged 45-59 years with HTLV-1-associated myelopathy (HAM/TSP). The J gene is TRBJ1-5, the V gene TRBV6-2 or TRBV6-3, with D uncertain. Sequencing was carried out using PBMCs. CDR3 sequence reads: CASSYAPRAPNQPQHF. For the CDR3, the DNA is TGTGCCAGCAGTTACGCTCCCCGGGCCCCTAATCAGCCCCAGCATTTT.